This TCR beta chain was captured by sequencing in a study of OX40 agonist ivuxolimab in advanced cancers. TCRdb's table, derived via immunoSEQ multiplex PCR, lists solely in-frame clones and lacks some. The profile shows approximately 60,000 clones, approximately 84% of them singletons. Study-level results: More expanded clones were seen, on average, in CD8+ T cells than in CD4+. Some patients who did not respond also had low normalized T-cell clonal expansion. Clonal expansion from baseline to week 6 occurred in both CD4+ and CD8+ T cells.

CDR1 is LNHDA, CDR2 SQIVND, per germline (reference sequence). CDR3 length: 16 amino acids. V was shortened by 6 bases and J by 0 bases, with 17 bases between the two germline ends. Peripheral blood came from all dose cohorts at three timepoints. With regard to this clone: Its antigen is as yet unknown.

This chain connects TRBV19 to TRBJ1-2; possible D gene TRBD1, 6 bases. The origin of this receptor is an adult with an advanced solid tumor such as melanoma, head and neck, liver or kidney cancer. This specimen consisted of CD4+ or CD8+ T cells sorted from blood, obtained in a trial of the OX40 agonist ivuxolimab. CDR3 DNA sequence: TGTGCCAGTAGAAATTTACAGGGAATAGCTAACTATGGCTACACCTTC. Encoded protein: CASRNLQGIANYGYTF.